This TCR beta chain was identified in a study of metastatic and nonmetastatic thyroid tumors. The wider study: Samples came from malignant and benign thyroid patients, and repertoires were compared across blood and tumor or nodule tissue.

As originally analysed: Construction of a distant-metastasis classifier for papillary thyroid cancer relied on CDR3 differences across clinicopathological groups. TCRdb re-clonotyped the PCR reads via MiXCR. The V and J calls reflect TCRdb's pipeline rather than the authors' work. The table has fewer than 5,000 clones, roughly 19% seen once. This clone was recorded many times. This could be a read error, since a much larger clone is one nucleotide away. Thyroid surgery took place with no prior treatment in any patient. This sequence was found in a male donor with papillary thyroid cancer or a benign thyroid nodule (not recorded which). Some clones in this sample may be carry-over from other donors' samples. Specimen: adjacent normal tissue.

CDR3 sequence (DNA): TGTGCCACCAGCGGGGGGACGGTGGACACTGAAGCTTTCTTT. Translated, it gives CATSGGTVDTEAFF. This chain joins TRBV15 and TRBJ1-1, with D possibly matching TRBD1 (5 bases). The CDR3 sequence is 14 residues long. The V gene lost 5 bases and the J gene lost 3 bases, with 13 bases spanning the gap. Germline V CDR1 and CDR2: LNHNV, YYDKDF (reference sequence).